This TCR beta chain was captured by sequencing in a study of T cell repertoires in cytomegalovirus infection. This clonotype was counted many times. Its cognate antigen is unknown. Regarding the study as a whole: Ex vivo, HLA-C-restricted CMV-specific TCR beta clonotypes prevailed over the rest of the response.

Trimming cost V 1 base and J 0 bases, with 10 bases left between them. CDR1 SGHVS and CDR2 FQNEAQ come from the germline V gene. The CDR3 loop spans 15 amino acids. A single record per CDR3 protein comes from TCRdb applying MiXCR to the reads. The table shows 350,000 to 550,000 distinct CDR3 sequences, with roughly a third occurring only once. This clonotype was sampled from a human donor in good health (CMV status not recorded). Some clones in this sample may be carry-over from other donors' samples. The chain has TRBV7-8 and TRBJ2-7; D gene unclear. Sequenced material: PBMCs. CDR3 in amino acids: CASSLVGRNSYEQYF. CDR3 sequence (DNA): TGTGCCAGCAGCTTAGTAGGCAGAAACTCCTACGAGCAGTACTTC.